This TCR beta chain was identified in a study of blood T cell repertoires in COVID-19. Background on the study: T cells, B-cell-depleted T cells, or PBMCs supplied cDNA or gDNA.

TCRdb keeps only in-frame clones here, not all; method: immunoSEQ multiplex PCR. The profile shows about 280,000 clones, 85% of them singletons. This study enrolled people aged roughly 18 to 89 from roughly 22 US geographic areas. Clinical history reported by participants formed the basis on which cohorts were assigned. Each recovered donor of Cohort 3 presented with two negative PCRs, clearance, or symptom resolution. This CDR3 is built from 17 residues. The ends were cut back, 1 base at V and 4 bases at J, with 19 bases in the middle. Germline V CDR1 and CDR2: MNHEY, SMNVEV (reference sequence). The source is a woman aged 45-65 years who had recovered from COVID-19. Sequencing was carried out using PBMCs or T cells enriched from blood (not recorded which). The chain has TRBV27 and TRBJ1-2; TRBD1 might be the D (6 bases). CDR3 nucleotide sequence: TGTGCCAGCAGTTTATTTGGGCGAGGGGGAGTTGTCTATGGCTACACCTTC. Its translation: CASSLFGRGGVVYGYTF.